The next 29 T cell receptor beta chains were all read from a single sample in a study of blood T cell repertoires in COVID-19. Only in-frame clones appear in the TCRdb table, and some are missing; sequencing was by immunoSEQ multiplex PCR. The data show 470,000 or so clones, with 80% to 90% seen just once and approximately 2.9% held by the top ten. Source material: peripheral blood. The source of these receptors is a human donor in a cohort sampled during active COVID-19.

This chain joins TRBV20-1 and TRBJ1-1, with D tentatively TRBD1 (5 bases). CDR1 and CDR2 (germline): DFQATT, SNEGSKA (reference sequence). The CDR3 consists of 13 residues. V lost 3 bases and J lost 5, with 13 bases in between. The CDR3 reads CSASPRAGTEAFF. As DNA, the CDR3 is TGCAGTGCTAGTCCCAGGGCTGGGACTGAAGCTTTCTTT.

CDR3 in amino acids: CAISEETLRDEQYF. The DNA of the CDR3 is TGTGCCATCAGTGAGGAGACTCTCAGGGACGAGCAGTACTTC. This sequence joins TRBV10-3 and TRBJ2-7; D possibly corresponds to TRBD1 (5 bases). V lost 2 bases and J 5 bases, leaving 13 bases between the germline ends. The CDR3 sequence is 14 residues long. The germline gives CDR1 ENHRY, CDR2 SYGVKD.

The rearrangement joins TRBV5-4 to TRBJ2-1; possible D gene TRBD2, 5 bases. Trimming took off 2 bases at V and 2 bases at J, with 11 bases between the two ends. The CDR3 is 15 amino acids. The germline gives CDR1 SGHNT, CDR2 YYREEE (reference sequence). The CDR3 sequence: CASSLSSGAYNEQFF. The CDR3 DNA follows: TGTGCCAGCAGCTTAAGCAGCGGCGCCTACAATGAGCAGTTCTTC.

CDR3 coding DNA: TGTGCCAGCAGCCGGACTCTAGCGGGAGTCGCGGAGACCCAGTACTTC. Translation: CASSRTLAGVAETQYF. The V call is TRBV7-8, the J call TRBJ2-5; 10 positions match TRBD2. This CDR3 region has 16 residues. Germline CDR1 SGHVS, CDR2 FQNEAQ. V dropped 5 bases and J dropped 5; count of bases not matched to a gene: 11. The full variable domain, with the rest looked up from reference TRBV7-8 and TRBJ2-5, is GAGVSQSPRYKVAKRGQDVALRCDPISGHVSLFWYQQALGQGPEFLTYFQNEAQLDKSGLPSDRFFAERPEGSVSTLKIQRTQQEDSAVYLCASSRTLAGVAETQYFGPGTRLLVL.

The chain carries TRBV6-5 and TRBJ1-2; 7 nucleotides align to TRBD1. The CDR3 covers 12 residues. Germline assignment: CDR1 MNHEY and CDR2 SVGAGI. Losses at the gene ends were 6 bases for V and 4 bases for J; bases not matched to a gene: 2. The CDR3 nucleotides are TGTGCCAGCAGGGGACAGACCTATGGCTACACCTTC. Translated, it gives CASRGQTYGYTF.

This sequence joins TRBV30 and TRBJ1-2, with D possibly matching TRBD1 (6 bases). The CDR3 loop spans 15 amino acids. Germline CDR1 is GTSNPN and CDR2 is SVGIG (reference sequence). Trimming cost V 0 bases and J 5 bases, with 16 bases left between them. The CDR3 DNA reads TGTGCCTGGAGTGTACGTGGCAGGGGATCTTATGGCTACACCTTC. As protein: CAWSVRGRGSYGYTF.

The V and J genes are TRBV3-1 (or the pseudogene TRBV3-2) and TRBJ1-2, with a possible D match to TRBD1 (6 bases). The CDR3 is 15 residues long. Germline CDR1 and CDR2: LGHDT and YNNKEL (reference sequence). V lost 4 bases and J 5 bases, leaving 17 bases between the germline ends. The CDR3 here is CASSPARGGDYGYTF. Written as DNA, the CDR3 is TGTGCCAGCAGCCCAGCTCGGGGGGGCGATTATGGCTACACCTTC.

V usage is TRBV25-1 and J usage is TRBJ1-4; D unresolved. Per the germline V gene, CDR1 is MGHDK and CDR2 is SYGVNS. V lost 3 bases to trimming and J lost 8 bases, with 7 bases between them. The CDR3 has 12 residues. CDR3 nucleotide sequence: TGTGCCAGCAGTGATCCGGGAGAAAAACTGTTTTTT. It is translated as CASSDPGEKLFF.

A single count supports this clone. The rearrangement uses TRBV11-3 and TRBJ2-1; 11 bases agree with TRBD2. V was pared by 4 bases and J by 0 bases, with 8 bases of the junction left unmatched. The CDR3 has 18 amino acids. Per the germline V gene, CDR1 is SGHNT and CDR2 is YENEEA. CDR3: CASSSRTSGPTSYNEQFF. CDR3 DNA sequence: TGTGCCAGCAGCTCTCGGACTAGCGGGCCAACCTCCTACAATGAGCAGTTCTTC.

This clone has more than one count but fewer than ten. In DNA form, the CDR3 reads TGTGCCAGTAGGCCCCCCCCGGGGAACGTCCTGACTTTC. Protein: CASRPPPGNVLTF. The chain uses TRBV19 and TRBJ2-6; perhaps TRBD2 as D (5 bases). V gave up 6 bases and J gave up 10 bases, with 13 bases separating them. Germline V gene lookup returns CDR1 LNHDA and CDR2 SQIVND (reference sequence). There are 13 residues in the CDR3.

The chain uses TRBV10-3 and TRBJ1-1, with 10 bases aligning to TRBD1. The V gene's germline CDR1 is ENHRY and CDR2 SYGVKD. The CDR3 is made up of 13 amino acids. V gave up 8 bases and J gave up 11 bases; unmatched junction bases: 11. CDR3 in amino acids: CAISPPGTGVAFF. The CDR3 coding sequence is TGTGCCATCTCCCCCCCCGGGACAGGGGTTGCTTTCTTT.

The genes are TRBV6-2 or TRBV6-3 and TRBJ1-2, with TRBD1 as a possible D gene (6 bases). CDR1 MNHEY and CDR2 SVGEGT come from the germline V gene. The CDR3 consists of 16 residues. Deletions cut 6 bases from V and 4 bases from J, with 21 bases between. The CDR3 coding sequence is TGTGCCAGCAGCCCCCACGGGGGGGGCGAGGGCTATGGCTACACCTTC. Its protein product is CASSPHGGGEGYGYTF.

This rearrangement joins TRBV5-5 to TRBJ1-4; D may be TRBD1 (6 bases). CDR1 and CDR2 (germline): SGHKS, YYEKEE (reference sequence). The CDR3 has 15 residues. The V and J ends lost 3 bases and 2 bases respectively, with 11 bases between them. CDR3 nucleotide sequence: TGTGCCAGCAGCTCTCTGGGGGCGACTAATGAAAAACTGTTTTTT. This gives the protein CASSSLGATNEKLFF.

This chain connects TRBV6-4 to TRBJ1-1; D ambiguous. V was cut by 5 bases and J by 4 bases, with 11 bases left in between. Germline CDR1 MRHNA, CDR2 SNTAGT. CDR3 size: 13 residues. CDR3 in DNA: TGTGCCAGCAGTCGGGATAGAGTCACTGAAGCTTTCTTT. Amino acid sequence: CASSRDRVTEAFF.

The chain has TRBV7-3 and TRBJ1-5; maybe TRBD1 (6 bases). This CDR3 region has 13 residues. The germline gives CDR1 SGHTA, CDR2 FQGTGA. This CDR3 reads CGKEQGSNQPQHF. CDR3 in DNA: TGTGGTAAGGAGCAGGGGAGCAATCAGCCCCAGCATTTT.

The rearrangement uses TRBV11-2 and TRBJ2-1, with TRBD2 identical over 7 bases. The CDR3 is 13 amino acids. CDR1 SGHAT and CDR2 FQNNGV come from the germline V gene. Trimming removed 3 bases from V and 9 bases from J; junction bases left unmatched: 5. For the CDR3, the DNA is TGTGCCAGCAGCTTCTCGCGGGAGACTGAGCAGTTCTTC. Its translation is CASSFSRETEQFF. Variable domain in full (rest from reference TRBV11-2 and TRBJ2-1): EAGVAQSPRYKIIEKRQSVAFWCNPISGHATLYWYQQILGQGPKLLIQFQNNGVVDDSQLPKDRFSAERLKGVDSTLKIQPAKLEDSAVYLCASSFSRETEQFFGPGTRLTVL.

The chain combines TRBV2 with TRBJ2-2; TRBD2 matches 7 bases. V was pared by 3 bases and J by 4 bases, with 8 bases of the junction left unmatched. Germline CDR1 is SNHLY and CDR2 is FYNNEI. The CDR3 runs to 16 residues. The chain's CDR3 is CASSDPRGGSTGELFF. CDR3 DNA sequence: TGTGCCAGCAGTGACCCTAGGGGAGGGTCCACCGGGGAGCTGTTTTTT.

This clone has only one observation. The V call is TRBV10-1, the J call TRBJ1-1, with 7 bases matching TRBD1. The CDR3 covers 16 residues. V lost 4 bases and J lost 4; bases outside the gene matches: 12. The germline V gene encodes CDR1 WNHNN and CDR2 SYGVQD (reference sequence). CDR3 sequence: CASSATDRAGATEAFF. In DNA, the CDR3 is TGCGCCAGCAGTGCAACCGACAGGGCTGGGGCCACTGAAGCTTTCTTT.

The chain combines TRBV5-5 with TRBJ1-6; D is possibly TRBD1 (6 bases). CDR3 length: 15 amino acids. V dropped 0 bases and J dropped 3 bases, with 7 bases sitting between them. CDR1 is SGHKS and CDR2 is YYEKEE in the germline V gene (reference sequence). CDR3 sequence reads: CASSLVTGYNSPLHF. The CDR3 DNA sequence: TGTGCCAGCAGCTTGGTGACAGGCTATAATTCACCCCTCCACTTT.

V is TRBV5-1 and J is TRBJ2-3, with TRBD2 matching over 10 bases. With V trimmed by 3 bases and J by 3 bases, 10 bases remained unmatched. Germline V lookup: CDR1 SGHRS, CDR2 YFSETQ. This CDR3 has 17 amino acids. CDR3 amino acids: CASSSAPSGRLTDTQYF. In DNA, the CDR3 is TGCGCCAGCAGCTCTGCCCCTAGCGGGAGATTGACAGATACGCAGTATTTT.

V gene TRBV7-2 combines with J gene TRBJ1-3; D remains unclear. From germline, CDR1 is SGHTA and CDR2 FQGNSA. The CDR3 covers 16 residues. Trimming removed 5 bases at V and 2 bases at J, with 16 bases between. CDR3 DNA sequence: TGTGCCAGCAGCCCTCAGAGGGCCCCCGCTGGAAACACCATATATTTT. Amino acids: CASSPQRAPAGNTIYF.

The gene calls are TRBV9 and TRBJ2-7; D may be TRBD1 (6 bases). Germline lookup yields CDR1 SGDLS and CDR2 YYNGEE. The V end lost 3 bases, the J end lost 2 bases, and 18 bases lay between the germline ends. The CDR3 has 16 residues. The CDR3 sequence is CASSAQWGRSPYEQYF. The CDR3 DNA reads TGTGCCAGCAGCGCACAATGGGGGCGGAGCCCCTACGAGCAGTACTTC.

The chain couples TRBV29-1 to TRBJ1-1; unclear D gene. V lost 7 bases and J lost 4, with 16 bases in between. CDR3 length: 13 residues. CDR1 SQVTM and CDR2 ANQGSEA come from the germline V gene. The CDR3: CSARETGGTEAFF. The CDR3 DNA is TGCAGCGCCCGAGAGACGGGTGGCACTGAAGCTTTCTTT.

V is TRBV5-1 and J is TRBJ2-7, with D possibly being TRBD2 (6 bases). Trimming left V 2 bases short and J 1 base short, with 16 bases between. Germline V gene sequence: CDR1 SGHRS, CDR2 YFSETQ. This CDR3 is built from 16 residues. CDR3 amino acids: CASSFGGGLTSYEQYF. CDR3 bases: TGCGCCAGCAGCTTTGGGGGAGGATTAACATCCTACGAGCAGTACTTC.

The J gene is TRBJ1-4, the V gene TRBV29-1, with TRBD1 identical over 9 bases. The CDR3 is 16 amino acids. V shed 4 bases, J shed 0 bases, and the junction held 6 bases outside the gene matches. The germline V gene has CDR1 SQVTM and CDR2 ANQGSEA. This CDR3 is CSVAPGQGATNEKLFF. The CDR3 coding sequence is TGCAGCGTTGCCCCGGGACAGGGCGCAACTAATGAAAAACTGTTTTTT.

With respect to this clone: This specimen includes other DNA sequences encoding the same CDR3. This rearrangement joins TRBV5-4 to TRBJ2-2, with a tentative D call TRBD1 (5 bases). CDR3 length: 14 amino acids. Trimming stripped 3 bases from V and 5 bases from J, with 11 bases between. The germline CDR1 and CDR2 sequences are SGHNT and YYREEE (reference sequence). The CDR3 sequence: CASSSGQGTGELFF. CDR3 bases: TGTGCCAGCAGCTCAGGGCAGGGTACCGGGGAGCTGTTTTTT.

The V call is TRBV10-3, the J call TRBJ2-1, with 7 bases fitting TRBD2. Germline lookup yields CDR1 ENHRY and CDR2 SYGVKD. J lost 5 bases, V lost 5 bases, and 6 bases had no gene match. There are 14 residues in the CDR3. The CDR3 coding sequence is TGTGCCATCAGTCCGGGACTACCTGACAATGAGCAGTTCTTC. Protein: CAISPGLPDNEQFF.

J is TRBJ2-5 and V is TRBV24-1; 9 positions match TRBD1. V trimming: 4 bases; J trimming: 4 bases; junction bases outside the gene matches: 6. The CDR3 sequence is 15 residues long. Germline CDR1 reads KGHDR; CDR2 reads SFDVKD. CDR3 residues: CATSDYRGRGETQYF. CDR3 nucleotide sequence: TGTGCCACCAGTGACTACAGGGGGCGCGGAGAGACCCAGTACTTC.

This clone was found a few times. V is TRBV5-1 and J is TRBJ1-6; 7 nucleotides align to TRBD1. Germline V CDR1 and CDR2: SGHRS, YFSETQ. This CDR3 contains 15 residues. V dropped 2 bases and J dropped 8; count of bases not matched to a gene: 7. Here the CDR3 reads CASSFNRGSDSPLHF. In nucleotides, the CDR3 is TGCGCCAGCAGCTTCAACAGGGGCTCGGATTCACCCCTCCACTTT. Complete variable domain (other parts from reference TRBV5-1 and TRBJ1-6): KAGVTQTPRYLIKTRGQQVTLSCSPISGHRSVSWYQQTPGQGLQFLFEYFSETQRNKGNFPGRFSGRQFSNSRSEMNVSTLELGDSALYLCASSFNRGSDSPLHFGNGTRLTVT.